These 26 T cell receptor beta chains originate from one sample sequenced in a study of blood T cell repertoires in COVID-19. Sequencing used immunoSEQ multiplex PCR; TCRdb keeps in-frame clones, though not all of them. The sample has around 300,000 clones; around 90% are singletons. The material sequenced was PBMCs or T cells enriched from blood (not recorded which). Every receptor here comes from a woman younger than 45 who had recovered from COVID-19.

The chain links TRBV19 to TRBJ2-1; the match to TRBD2 covers 15 bases. CDR3 length equals 17 residues. Germline lookup yields CDR1 LNHDA and CDR2 SQIVND (reference sequence). V was clipped by 7 bases and J by 5 bases; unmatched bases: 9. The CDR3 loop reads CASNGGLAGGGDNEQFF. The CDR3 coding sequence is TGTGCCAGTAACGGCGGACTAGCGGGAGGGGGGGACAATGAGCAGTTCTTC.

This rearrangement joins TRBV10-3 to TRBJ1-5; TRBD1 matches 9 bases. The CDR3 extends over 13 amino acids. The germline CDR1 and CDR2 sequences are ENHRY and SYGVKD. The trim removed 6 bases at V and 7 bases at J, leaving 4 bases unmatched. DNA of the CDR3: TGTGCCATCAGCGGGACAGGGAGGCAGCCCCAGCATTTT. Amino acids: CAISGTGRQPQHF.

This clone turned up a few times. V usage is TRBV10-3 and J usage is TRBJ2-5, with a possible D match to TRBD1 (6 bases). Germline V gives CDR1 ENHRY, CDR2 SYGVKD. CDR3 size: 11 residues. V lost 11 bases and J 3 bases, leaving 10 bases between the germline ends. The DNA of the CDR3 is TGTGCCTCTAGGACAGAAGAGACCCAGTACTTC. Translating gives CASRTEETQYF.

The V call is TRBV5-5, the J call TRBJ1-2; 10 bases map to TRBD1. This CDR3 region has 13 residues. Trimming removed 4 bases from V and 8 bases from J; junction bases left unmatched: 5. From germline, CDR1 is SGHKS and CDR2 YYEKEE (reference sequence). The CDR3 DNA is TGTGCCAGCAGCCGACAGGGGGCGGAGGGCTACACCTTC. Its translation is CASSRQGAEGYTF.

The chain employs TRBV18 and TRBJ2-3; D unresolved. Deletions cut 3 bases from V and 5 bases from J, with 12 bases between. Germline values: CDR1 KGHSH, CDR2 LQKENI. This CDR3 spans 14 amino acids. The DNA for the CDR3 is TGTGCCAGCTCACCGGTCCGGCTAGAAGATACGCAGTATTTT. The encoded protein is CASSPVRLEDTQYF.

The V and J genes are TRBV5-6 and TRBJ2-2; tentative D call: TRBD2 (6 bases). The CDR3 extends over 16 amino acids. Looked up from germline, CDR1 is SGHDT and CDR2 is YYEEEE. V was shortened by 5 bases and J by 5 bases, with 19 bases between the two germline ends. The CDR3 region is CASRRDWSDGTGELFF. DNA of the CDR3: TGTGCCAGCAGAAGGGACTGGAGTGACGGGACCGGGGAGCTGTTTTTT.

A word on this clone: The junction and the germline gene differ at one end; a read error may be behind it. V and J are TRBV7-3 and TRBJ2-5; TRBD2 might be the D (6 bases). Germline lookup yields CDR1 SGHTA and CDR2 FQGTGA. The CDR3 runs to 12 residues. CDR3 amino acids: CASSALLAPLDF. The CDR3 DNA is TGTGCCAGCAGCGCCTTACTAGCCCCGTTAGACTTC.

The rearrangement links TRBV6-2 or TRBV6-3 to TRBJ2-1; 11 bases line up with TRBD2. The junction had 5 bases not matched to a gene; V was cut back by 2 bases and J by 5 bases. The germline CDR1 and CDR2 sequences are MNHEY and SVGEGT. The CDR3 extends over 16 amino acids. The CDR3 DNA reads as TGTGCCAGCAGTTACCCCACTAGCGGGAGCCACAATGAGCAGTTCTTC. It encodes CASSYPTSGSHNEQFF.

The J gene is TRBJ2-3, the V gene TRBV5-1, with 11 nucleotides matching TRBD2. V shed 4 bases, J shed 3 bases, and the junction held 7 bases outside the gene matches. This CDR3 has 16 amino acids. Germline CDR1 reads SGHRS; CDR2 reads YFSETQ. The CDR3 DNA follows: TGCGCCAGCAGCCCATTCGGACTAGCGGGTACAGATACGCAGTATTTT. Encoded protein: CASSPFGLAGTDTQYF.

The gene calls are TRBV7-6 and TRBJ2-1; D possibly corresponds to TRBD2 (5 bases). V was shortened by 5 bases and J by 0 bases, with 17 bases between the two germline ends. The CDR3 has 17 amino acids. Germline V CDR1 and CDR2: SGHVS, FNYEAQ. This CDR3 is CASSLTPSGTSYNEQFF. The CDR3 bases are TGTGCCAGCAGCCTCACCCCCAGCGGAACCTCCTACAATGAGCAGTTCTTC.

This clone turned up a few times. The gene calls are TRBV7-2 and TRBJ2-1, with D possibly being TRBD1 (5 bases). The germline V gene has CDR1 SGHTA and CDR2 FQGNSA. Trimming stripped 2 bases from V and 7 bases from J, with 21 bases between. CDR3 length: 17 amino acids. This CDR3 is CASSLSLGQGVGNEQFF. The CDR3 DNA sequence: TGTGCCAGCAGCTTATCCCTGGGGCAGGGCGTCGGTAATGAGCAGTTCTTC.

This chain uses TRBV19 with TRBJ1-4; D is unclear. The CDR3 totals 13 residues. From germline, CDR1 is LNHDA and CDR2 SQIVND (reference sequence). Deletions cut 8 bases from V and 7 bases from J, with 14 bases between. Here the CDR3 DNA reads TGTGCCAGTTTTGACATTCTTCGTGAAAAACTGTTTTTT. Translated, it gives CASFDILREKLFF.

This clone was picked up a small number of times. The gene calls are TRBV14 and TRBJ2-2, with 9 bases aligning to TRBD1. J gave up 6 bases and V 0 bases, and 2 bases lay outside the gene matches. The CDR3 contains 15 residues. Germline V gene data show CDR1 as SGHDN and CDR2 as FVKESK. The DNA for the CDR3 is TGTGCCAGCAGCCAAGACTGGGACAGGGCCGGGGAGCTGTTTTTT. This gives the protein CASSQDWDRAGELFF.

Only one count was recorded for this clone. The rearrangement uses TRBV7-2 and TRBJ2-1, with TRBD2 identical over 8 bases. CDR3 length: 16 residues. The trim removed 3 bases at V and 7 bases at J, leaving 11 bases unmatched. Germline lookup yields CDR1 SGHTA and CDR2 FQGNSA. CDR3 in amino acids: CASSFSGGGLLNEQFF. The CDR3, as DNA: TGTGCCAGCAGCTTTTCAGGCGGGGGGCTTCTGAATGAGCAGTTCTTC.

The chain uses TRBV30 and TRBJ2-3, with 8 bases lining up with TRBD1. V gave up 2 bases and J gave up 0 bases; unmatched junction bases: 4. This CDR3 region has 15 residues. Looked up from germline, CDR1 is GTSNPN and CDR2 is SVGIG (reference sequence). DNA of the CDR3: TGTGCCTGGAGTAGACAGGGGTCCAGCACAGATACGCAGTATTTT. Amino acid sequence: CAWSRQGSSTDTQYF.

Here the CDR3 DNA reads TGTGCCTGGGATACAGGGGCCAAAAACATTCAGTACTTC. This encodes CAWDTGAKNIQYF. The chain links TRBV30 to TRBJ2-4, with a tentative D call TRBD1 (6 bases). V lost 5 bases and J 1 base, leaving 9 bases between the germline ends. The germline CDR1 and CDR2 sequences are GTSNPN and SVGIG (reference sequence). This CDR3 has 13 amino acids. The full variable domain, with the rest looked up from reference TRBV30 and TRBJ2-4, is SQTIHQWPATLVQPVGSPLSLECTVEGTSNPNLYWYRQAAGRGLQLLFYSVGIGQISSEVPQNLSASRPQDRQFILSSKKLLLSDSGFYLCAWDTGAKNIQYFGAGTRLSVL.

In this sample, this clone turned up once. The J gene is TRBJ1-2, the V gene TRBV6-5, with TRBD1 matching over 7 bases. Losses at the gene ends were 6 bases for V and 2 bases for J; bases not matched to a gene: 6. Germline V CDR1 and CDR2: MNHEY, SVGAGI. The CDR3 totals 14 residues. The CDR3 coding sequence is TGTGCCAGCAGATCTCAAGGGGGCAACTATGGCTACACCTTC. It specifies CASRSQGGNYGYTF.

The gene calls are TRBV6-5 and TRBJ2-2; a possible D gene is TRBD1 (6 bases). Trimming pared 2 bases from V and 0 bases from J, leaving 10 bases between. There are 16 residues in the CDR3. Per the germline V gene, CDR1 is MNHEY and CDR2 is SVGAGI. For the CDR3, the DNA is TGTGCCAGCAGTTACCGGCCAGGGGCGAACACCGGGGAGCTGTTTTTT. Translated: CASSYRPGANTGELFF.

The CDR3 DNA reads as TGTGCCAGCAGCCCCGTAGAGACCCAGTACTTC. Its protein product is CASSPVETQYF. This chain uses TRBV7-2 with TRBJ2-5; D is uncertain. Trimming left V 5 bases short and J 4 bases short, with 5 bases between. The CDR3 runs to 11 residues. CDR1 is SGHTA and CDR2 is FQGNSA in the germline V gene.

The V gene is TRBV7-8, the J gene TRBJ2-7; possible D gene TRBD1, 6 bases. Trimming shortened V by 4 bases and J by 0 bases, and 13 bases separated the two germline ends. The CDR3 sequence is 15 residues long. The germline V gene has CDR1 SGHVS and CDR2 FQNEAQ. CDR3 in amino acids: CASSSTQGSSYEQYF. The CDR3 DNA reads as TGTGCCAGCAGCTCGACGCAGGGGAGCTCCTACGAGCAGTACTTC. Based on the CDR3 plus reference TRBV7-8 and TRBJ2-7, the full variable domain is GAGVSQSPRYKVAKRGQDVALRCDPISGHVSLFWYQQALGQGPEFLTYFQNEAQLDKSGLPSDRFFAERPEGSVSTLKIQRTQQEDSAVYLCASSSTQGSSYEQYFGPGTRLTVT.

The chain joins TRBV18 to TRBJ1-1; no clear D. Trimming took 1 base from V and 1 from J, leaving 7 bases between them. Per germline, CDR1 KGHSH and CDR2 LQKENI. The CDR3 runs to 14 residues. The CDR3 DNA reads as TGTGCCAGCTCACCACTCTTAGCGAACACTGAAGCTTTCTTT. Translation gives CASSPLLANTEAFF. The entire variable domain, with the rest obtained from reference TRBV18 and TRBJ1-1, is as follows: NAGVMQNPRHLVRRRGQEARLRCSPMKGHSHVYWYRQLPEEGLKFMVYLQKENIIDESGMPKERFSAEFPKEGPSILRIQQVVRGDSAAYFCASSPLLANTEAFFGQGTRLTVV.

The chain has TRBV21-1 and TRBJ2-7; TRBD2, the table's D call, was not compared with the DNA. TRBV21-1 is described as a pseudogene. This CDR3 region has 14 residues. In nucleotides, the CDR3 is TGTGCCAGCAGCACACTAGCGGTTCCCTACGAGCAGTACTTC. It is translated as CASSTLAVPYEQYF.

The rearrangement links TRBV14 to TRBJ1-6; no reliable D call. V was clipped by 1 base and J by 9 bases, with 13 bases between them. The V gene's germline CDR1 is SGHDN and CDR2 FVKESK. The CDR3 contains 15 residues. CDR3 nucleotides: TGTGCCAGCAGCCAAGTCAGAAGTCTAGGTTCACCCCTCCACTTT. This codes for CASSQVRSLGSPLHF.

The chain links TRBV6-5 to TRBJ2-7; weak D call: TRBD2 (6 bases). The germline CDR1 and CDR2 sequences are MNHEY and SVGAGI. This CDR3 region has 14 residues. Trimming took 8 bases from V and 5 from J, leaving 19 bases between them. The CDR3 DNA reads TGTGCCAGCCAGGAGACTAGTCGTGGCGACGAGCAGTACTTC. It is translated as CASQETSRGDEQYF.

This clone came up once. This chain links TRBV28 with TRBJ1-2; 7 bases match TRBD1. V was pared by 2 bases and J by 4 bases, with 4 bases of the junction left unmatched. CDR1 and CDR2 (germline): MDHEN, SYDVKM. The CDR3 has 14 residues. The CDR3 DNA is TGTGCCAGCAGTTTAACGGCAGGGGGCTATGGCTACACCTTC. Translating it yields CASSLTAGGYGYTF.

The gene calls are TRBV29-1 and TRBJ2-7, with D maybe TRBD2 (5 bases). The germline V gene has CDR1 SQVTM and CDR2 ANQGSEA. V dropped 7 bases and J dropped 2 bases, with 12 bases sitting between them. The CDR3 has 12 amino acids. The CDR3 here is CSAKTGTYEQYF. The DNA for the CDR3 is TGCAGCGCCAAGACGGGAACCTACGAGCAGTACTTC.